The clone carrying this T cell receptor beta chain was seen at least ten times. Primers used for first-strand cDNA, a TRAV- and TRBV-specific set, covered both alpha and beta chains. The authors ran 15 to 20 PCR cycles to amplify TCRs with a constant-region primer and V-primer adapter. One entry per CDR3 protein, called by TCRdb with MiXCR from the reads. The table has around 80,000 distinct CDR3 sequences, 15% to 20% seen once. This record belongs to a study of low-dose radiotherapy and immunotherapy resistance in tumors. Study-level background: Each fraction for Cohort 1 was 0.5 Gy, given every 2 weeks, and the total came to 6.5 Gy. Treatment included intravenous cyclophosphamide dosed at 200 mg/m2 every two weeks, one day before radiation and immunotherapy.

V lost 4 bases, J lost 1 base, and 8 bases lay in between. The CDR3 extends over 13 amino acids. Germline CDR1 and CDR2: MNHEY and SMNVEV (reference sequence). Indicated time point: after trial treatment. Treatment defined: LDRT plus nivolumab, ipilimumab, low-dose cyclophosphamide and aspirin (RACIN trial). Donors received a regimen that comprised nivolumab, ipilimumab, aspirin, low-dose cyclophosphamide and low-dose radiotherapy. The patients who were eligible all carried advanced solid tumors that lacked tumor-infiltrating lymphocytes, meaning the tumors were TIL-negative. This sequence originates from a male donor with prostate cancer. The sequences come from PBMCs, collected after low-dose radiotherapy plus immunotherapy. This sequence joins TRBV27 and TRBJ2-7; D call uncertain. This CDR3 reads CASSWAGSYEQYF. In nucleotides, the CDR3 is TGTGCCAGCAGTTGGGCAGGTTCCTACGAGCAGTACTTC.